The 30 T cell receptor beta chains below all came from one sample that was sequenced in a study of blood T cell repertoires in COVID-19 (dated by TCRdb to about 2020). Libraries came from the immunoSEQ multiplex PCR assay. TCRdb took this table from immuneACCESS and kept in-frame rearrangements with V and J called. Such tables lack part of the clones; where checked against another copy, unresolved V genes explain under half of the gap, and the rest is unexplained. The sample data list 200,000 to 250,000 clones, and approximately 78% of these were observed just once. The ten top clones hold 8.2% of the sample. Sequenced input: peripheral blood. The receptor source for this set is a woman older than 75 with COVID-19, enrolled during active disease.

This clone has only one observation. This CDR3 is CASRQTGVAPEAFF. CDR3 bases: TGTGCCAGCAGACAAACAGGGGTGGCCCCTGAAGCTTTCTTT. V gene TRBV11-2 combines with J gene TRBJ1-1; TRBD1 matches 7 bases. The junction had 10 bases not matched to a gene; V was cut back by 6 bases and J by 6 bases. CDR3 length: 14 residues. Germline CDR1 and CDR2: SGHAT and FQNNGV.

CDR3 protein: CASSQQGAETEQYF. The CDR3 nucleotides are TGTGCCAGCTCTCAACAGGGGGCTGAAACCGAGCAGTACTTC. The rearrangement uses TRBV18 and TRBJ2-7; 9 bases agree with TRBD1. V dropped 6 bases and J dropped 6; count of bases not matched to a gene: 9. There are 14 residues in the CDR3. Germline CDR1 and CDR2: KGHSH and LQKENI. Using reference TRBV18 and TRBJ2-7 for the parts outside the CDR3, the full variable domain is NAGVMQNPRHLVRRRGQEARLRCSPMKGHSHVYWYRQLPEEGLKFMVYLQKENIIDESGMPKERFSAEFPKEGPSILRIQQVVRGDSAAYFCASSQQGAETEQYFGPGTRLTVT.

V gene TRBV6-5 combines with J gene TRBJ1-5; D is possibly TRBD1 (6 bases). The CDR3 totals 14 residues. The germline V gene has CDR1 MNHEY and CDR2 SVGAGI. V was pared by 5 bases and J by 6 bases, with 14 bases between. The CDR3 sequence is CASSPTGLFQPQHF. The CDR3 DNA is TGTGCCAGCAGTCCTACAGGGTTATTTCAGCCCCAGCATTTT.

The gene calls are TRBV14 and TRBJ2-6, with a possible D match to TRBD2 (5 bases). The CDR3 loop spans 15 amino acids. V was clipped by 0 bases and J by 4 bases, with 7 bases between them. Germline V lookup: CDR1 SGHDN, CDR2 FVKESK. CDR3 coding DNA: TGTGCCAGCAGCCAAGATGGGAGCGGGGCCAACGTCCTGACTTTC. Protein: CASSQDGSGANVLTF.

The chain recombines TRBV5-4 with TRBJ1-6; perhaps TRBD1 as D (5 bases). Germline assignment: CDR1 SGHNT and CDR2 YYREEE (reference sequence). V lost 4 bases and J 19 bases, leaving 15 bases between the germline ends. This CDR3 spans 11 amino acids. The CDR3 coding sequence is TGTGCCAGCAGCGGGGGGGGGACCCCACACTTT. As protein: CASSGGGTPHF. Using reference TRBV5-4 and TRBJ1-6 for the parts outside the CDR3, the full variable domain is ETGVTQSPTHLIKTRGQQVTLRCSSQSGHNTVSWYQQALGQGPQFIFQYYREEENGRGNFPPRFSGLQFPNYSSELNVNALELDDSALYLCASSGGGTPHFGNGTRLTVT.

V is TRBV6-2 or TRBV6-3 and J is TRBJ1-5, with D unclear. The CDR3 runs 14 residues. CDR1 and CDR2 from the germline V gene are MNHEY and SVGEGT. The V gene lost 1 base and the J gene lost 4 bases, with 8 bases spanning the gap. This chain's CDR3 is CASSYFEGNQPQHF. CDR3 sequence (DNA): TGTGCCAGCAGTTACTTTGAGGGAAATCAGCCCCAGCATTTT.

This chain uses TRBV29-1 with TRBJ1-2, with 7 bases lining up with TRBD1. The CDR3 totals 13 residues. The V gene end was trimmed by 3 bases and the J gene end by 4 bases; junction bases not matched to a gene: 5. Germline V lookup: CDR1 SQVTM, CDR2 ANQGSEA. The CDR3 sequence: CSVEFGDSYGYTF. The CDR3 bases are TGCAGCGTTGAGTTTGGGGACAGCTATGGCTACACCTTC.

This chain joins TRBV28 and TRBJ2-7; D uncertain. Germline V gene lookup returns CDR1 MDHEN and CDR2 SYDVKM. This CDR3 comprises 14 residues. V was clipped by 10 bases and J by 1 base, with 17 bases between them. The CDR3 sequence is CATSGRPNSYEQYF. For the CDR3, the DNA is TGTGCCACCTCGGGTCGCCCTAATTCCTACGAGCAGTACTTC.

J is TRBJ1-5 and V is TRBV19; no definite D call. Germline CDR1 LNHDA, CDR2 SQIVND (reference sequence). V lost 7 bases and J 5 bases, leaving 9 bases between the germline ends. The CDR3 sequence is 12 residues long. In DNA form, the CDR3 reads TGTGCCAGTAAATCCCGCGATCAGCCCCAGCATTTT. The encoded protein is CASKSRDQPQHF.

This chain uses TRBV5-5 with TRBJ2-2; D ambiguous. The CDR3 sequence is 18 residues long. Trimming left V 4 bases short and J 3 bases short, with 22 bases between. Germline assignment: CDR1 SGHKS and CDR2 YYEKEE (reference sequence). CDR3: CASSPQAKISFHTGELFF. In DNA form, the CDR3 reads TGTGCCAGCAGCCCCCAGGCCAAAATCTCCTTTCACACCGGGGAGCTGTTTTTT.

This sequence joins TRBV5-1 and TRBJ1-5; D perhaps matches TRBD1 (6 bases). Trimming removed 0 bases from V and 4 bases from J, with 8 bases in between. Germline lookup yields CDR1 SGHRS and CDR2 YFSETQ. The length of the CDR3 is 14 residues. The CDR3, as DNA: TGCGCCAGCAGCTTGGAGGGACATAATCAGCCCCAGCATTTT. This translates into CASSLEGHNQPQHF.

The chain joins TRBV7-9 to TRBJ2-7; D remains unclear. Per the germline V gene, CDR1 is SEHNR and CDR2 is FQNEAQ (reference sequence). The CDR3 sequence is 13 residues long. Trimming removed 3 bases from V and 0 bases from J, with 6 bases in between. CDR3 DNA: TGTGCCAGCAGCTTGGCCCGCTCCTACGAGCAGTACTTC. Protein: CASSLARSYEQYF.

The chain carries TRBV6-2 or TRBV6-3 and TRBJ2-7; 7 bases line up with TRBD1. The CDR3 extends over 13 amino acids. Germline V gene lookup returns CDR1 MNHEY and CDR2 SVGEGT. V gave up 5 bases and J gave up 6 bases; unmatched junction bases: 7. The CDR3 DNA reads TGTGCCAGCAGTCTTCAATACAGGGGCGAGCAGTACTTC. Translation gives CASSLQYRGEQYF.

This chain joins TRBV18 and TRBJ2-1; tentative D call: TRBD2 (7 bases). V gave up 3 bases and J gave up 6 bases, with 15 bases separating them. Germline CDR1 and CDR2: KGHSH and LQKENI. This CDR3 contains 15 residues. The CDR3 nucleotides are TGTGCCAGCTCACCTCCGGGGAGGGGGTCCAATGAGCAGTTCTTC. Translated, it gives CASSPPGRGSNEQFF.

This clone appeared a few times. This chain connects TRBV15 to TRBJ1-4; TRBD1 matches at 10 bases. Trimming removed 8 bases from V and 7 bases from J; junction bases left unmatched: 7. Germline assignment: CDR1 LNHNV and CDR2 YYDKDF (reference sequence). This CDR3 spans 14 amino acids. CDR3 nucleotide sequence: TGTGCCACCCAAGACAGGGGGCGATCTGAAAAACTGTTTTTT. As protein: CATQDRGRSEKLFF. The entire variable domain, with the rest obtained from reference TRBV15 and TRBJ1-4, is as follows: DAMVIQNPRYQVTQFGKPVTLSCSQTLNHNVMYWYQQKSSQAPKLLFHYYDKDFNNEADTPDNFQSRRPNTSFCFLDIRSPGLGDTAMYLCATQDRGRSEKLFFGSGTQLSVL.

V is TRBV2 and J is TRBJ2-2, with 10 positions matching TRBD1. V lost 7 bases, J lost 4 bases, and 6 bases stayed unmatched. This CDR3 is 15 amino acids long. The germline gives CDR1 SNHLY, CDR2 FYNNEI. In DNA, the CDR3 is TGTGCCAGCACCCGACAGGGGGCGGGCACCGGGGAGCTGTTTTTT. It is translated as CASTRQGAGTGELFF.

The rearrangement links TRBV29-1 to TRBJ1-1, with a tentative D call TRBD1 (6 bases). CDR3 length: 12 residues. Trimming stripped 0 bases from V and 8 bases from J, with 10 bases between. Germline V gives CDR1 SQVTM, CDR2 ANQGSEA. In DNA form, the CDR3 reads TGCAGCGTTGAAGACGGGGGGGCCGAAGCTTTCTTT. It is translated as CSVEDGGAEAFF.

A single count supports this clone. The V call is TRBV10-2, the J call TRBJ1-5, with D maybe TRBD1 (6 bases). Germline loops: CDR1 WSHSY, CDR2 SAAADI. V lost 3 bases and J 2 bases, leaving 11 bases between the germline ends. The CDR3 runs to 15 residues. DNA for the CDR3: TGCGCCAGCAGTGATGGAACAGGGCGCAATCAGCCCCAGCATTTT. Translation: CASSDGTGRNQPQHF.

The chain employs TRBV18 and TRBJ1-2; D possibly corresponds to TRBD1 (6 bases). V lost 5 bases and J 7 bases, leaving 20 bases between the germline ends. Looked up from germline, CDR1 is KGHSH and CDR2 is LQKENI. The CDR3 consists of 15 residues. The CDR3 here is CASSFLQQGQTGYTF. CDR3 nucleotides: TGTGCCAGCTCATTTCTCCAACAGGGTCAGACTGGCTACACCTTC.

The DNA for the CDR3 is TGTGCCAGCAGCCAACCTAGCGGGTCCGGGGAGCTGTTTTTT. Translation: CASSQPSGSGELFF. The chain links TRBV3-1 (or the pseudogene TRBV3-2) to TRBJ2-2; the match to TRBD2 covers 8 bases. The CDR3 runs 14 residues. The germline CDR1 and CDR2 sequences are LGHDT and YNNKEL (reference sequence). The V segment lost 2 bases and the J segment 6 bases; nucleotides outside the gene matches: 2.

Here the CDR3 reads CASVDGEMNTEAFF. The CDR3 DNA is TGTGCCAGCGTGGATGGGGAGATGAACACTGAAGCTTTCTTT. The V gene is TRBV2, the J gene TRBJ1-1; D gene unclear. The germline V and J ends were trimmed by 8 bases and 0 bases, with 13 bases remaining between them. Germline-derived CDR1 and CDR2 are SNHLY and FYNNEI. The length of the CDR3 is 14 residues.

V and J are TRBV5-1 and TRBJ2-5; TRBD1 aligns across 7 bases. The CDR3 sequence is 15 residues long. Looked up from germline, CDR1 is SGHRS and CDR2 is YFSETQ. V was clipped by 4 bases and J by 2 bases; unmatched bases: 8. CDR3 sequence reads: CASSPAGRGQETQYF. For the CDR3, the DNA is TGCGCCAGCAGCCCCGCTGGCAGGGGGCAAGAGACCCAGTACTTC.

This chain links TRBV19 with TRBJ1-1, with 8 bases identical to TRBD1. The trim removed 7 bases at V and 0 bases at J, leaving 7 bases unmatched. Per the germline V gene, CDR1 is LNHDA and CDR2 is SQIVND (reference sequence). This CDR3 is 15 amino acids long. The CDR3 DNA reads TGTGCCAGTACAGGGGACAGGCGACTGAACACTGAAGCTTTCTTT. Protein product: CASTGDRRLNTEAFF.

In this sample, this clone turned up once. The chain is built from TRBV7-9 and TRBJ1-1; 7 bases line up with TRBD1. The J segment lost 2 bases and the V segment lost 6 bases, leaving 9 bases of the junction unmatched. Germline loops: CDR1 SEHNR, CDR2 FQNEAQ (reference sequence). This CDR3 has 15 amino acids. The CDR3 nucleotides are TGTGCCAGCAGGACGAGGGCAGGGGGTAACACTGAAGCTTTCTTT. As protein: CASRTRAGGNTEAFF.

CDR3 in amino acids: CASSDTKQGWYEQYF. DNA of the CDR3: TGTGCCAGCAGTGACACGAAACAGGGGTGGTACGAGCAGTACTTC. J is TRBJ2-7 and V is TRBV6-2 or TRBV6-3; 7 bases map to TRBD1. This CDR3 has 15 amino acids. The germline CDR1 and CDR2 sequences are MNHEY and SVGEGT. The junction had 11 bases not matched to a gene; V was cut back by 5 bases and J by 4 bases.

This chain connects TRBV18 to TRBJ2-1, with 8 positions matching TRBD1. The CDR3 totals 15 residues. Germline CDR1 KGHSH, CDR2 LQKENI. J lost 3 bases, V lost 1 base, and 2 bases had no gene match. The CDR3 protein is CASSPLQGDYNEQFF. The CDR3 bases are TGTGCCAGCTCACCACTACAGGGGGACTACAATGAGCAGTTCTTC.

V usage is TRBV4-1 and J usage is TRBJ1-1; TRBD1 is a possible D gene (6 bases). V was clipped by 4 bases and J by 2 bases, with 11 bases between them. The CDR3 extends over 14 amino acids. Germline V gene lookup returns CDR1 MGHRA and CDR2 YSYEKL. The CDR3 protein is CASSRGQPNTEAFF. CDR3 nucleotides: TGCGCCAGCAGCCGCGGACAGCCAAACACTGAAGCTTTCTTT.

This clone was seen more than once but under ten times. The chain uses TRBV7-9 and TRBJ1-6, with 8 bases lining up with TRBD1. The V and J ends lost 5 bases and 0 bases, in that order; junction bases with no gene match: 3. The CDR3 sequence is 16 residues long. The germline CDR1 and CDR2 sequences are SEHNR and FQNEAQ (reference sequence). Written as DNA, the CDR3 is TGTGCCAGCAGCGATACAGGGGGCTCCTATAATTCACCCCTCCACTTT. This encodes CASSDTGGSYNSPLHF.

V usage is TRBV11-2 and J usage is TRBJ2-1; 11 bases fit TRBD2. There are 16 residues in the CDR3. Germline values: CDR1 SGHAT, CDR2 FQNNGV. V lost 4 bases and J lost 2; bases outside the gene matches: 4. The CDR3 sequence: CASSSLAGVAYNEQFF. In DNA, the CDR3 is TGTGCCAGCAGCTCACTAGCGGGGGTCGCCTACAATGAGCAGTTCTTC.

The chain couples TRBV12-3 or TRBV12-4 to TRBJ1-2, with D maybe TRBD1 (5 bases). The V gene lost 4 bases and the J gene lost 5 bases, with 8 bases spanning the gap. The CDR3 totals 12 residues. This chain's CDR3 is CASSSSGYGYTF. CDR3 in DNA: TGTGCCAGCAGTTCTTCAGGGTATGGCTACACCTTC.